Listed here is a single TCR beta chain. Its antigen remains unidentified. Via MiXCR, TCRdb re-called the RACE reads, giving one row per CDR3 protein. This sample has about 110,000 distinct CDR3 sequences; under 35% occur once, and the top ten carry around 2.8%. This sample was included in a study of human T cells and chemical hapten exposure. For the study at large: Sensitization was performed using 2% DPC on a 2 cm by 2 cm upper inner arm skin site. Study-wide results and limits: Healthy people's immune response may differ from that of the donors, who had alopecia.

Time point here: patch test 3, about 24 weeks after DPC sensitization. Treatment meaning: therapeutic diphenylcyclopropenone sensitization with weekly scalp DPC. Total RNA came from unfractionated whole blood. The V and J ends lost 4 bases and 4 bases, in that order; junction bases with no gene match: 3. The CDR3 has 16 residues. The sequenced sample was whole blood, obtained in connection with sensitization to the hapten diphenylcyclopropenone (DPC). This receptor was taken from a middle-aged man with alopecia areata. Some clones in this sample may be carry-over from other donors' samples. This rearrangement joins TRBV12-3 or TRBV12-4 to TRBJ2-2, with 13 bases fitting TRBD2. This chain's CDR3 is CASSSRTSGSTGELFF. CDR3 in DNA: TGTGCCAGCAGTTCCCGGACTAGCGGGAGCACCGGGGAGCTGTTTTTT.